This entry lists 6 T cell receptor beta chains sequenced from one sample in a study of T cell responses to AZD1222 COVID-19 vaccine. TCRdb's table, derived via immunoSEQ multiplex PCR, lists solely in-frame clones and lacks some. Altogether 150,000 or so clones are present, 70% to 90% being singletons, with the ten largest covering around 8.6%. The sample here was peripheral blood, taken on day 0 of AZD1222 vaccination. These receptors came from an adult in good health.

This sequence joins TRBV6-5 and TRBJ1-3; D perhaps matches TRBD1 (6 bases). V dropped 2 bases and J dropped 4 bases, with 9 bases sitting between them. The CDR3 runs 14 residues. Per the germline V gene, CDR1 is MNHEY and CDR2 is SVGAGI. The CDR3 coding sequence is TGTGCCAGCAGTTACGCAGGGGTGGGAAACACCATATATTTT. It yields the protein CASSYAGVGNTIYF.

This sequence joins TRBV5-4 and TRBJ1-2, with no clear D. V was clipped by 4 bases and J by 4 bases, with 11 bases between them. Germline V CDR1 and CDR2: SGHNT, YYREEE (reference sequence). The CDR3 has 13 residues. The CDR3 reads CASSLTGPYGYTF. As DNA, the CDR3 is TGTGCCAGCAGCCTTACCGGTCCCTATGGCTACACCTTC.

The V call is TRBV6-4, the J call TRBJ2-7, with TRBD1 as a possible D gene (5 bases). The CDR3 spans 16 residues. With 4 bases removed from V and 0 bases from J, the gap between germline ends came to 16 bases. Germline CDR1 is MRHNA and CDR2 is SNTAGT. DNA for the CDR3: TGTGCCAGCAGTGGCATATGGGGCGGACCCTCCTACGAGCAGTACTTC. Residues: CASSGIWGGPSYEQYF.

The chain recombines TRBV12-3 or TRBV12-4 with TRBJ2-3; 8 bases line up with TRBD2. The ends lost 6 bases at V and 6 bases at J; junction bases unmatched: 5. This CDR3 contains 13 residues. CDR3 amino acids: CASRARGGDTQYF. The CDR3 DNA reads as TGTGCCAGCAGAGCCCGGGGGGGGGATACGCAGTATTTT.

This chain uses TRBV5-1 with TRBJ1-2; D perhaps matches TRBD1 (5 bases). The germline V gene encodes CDR1 SGHRS and CDR2 YFSETQ. CDR3 size: 15 residues. With 0 bases removed from V and 2 bases from J, the gap between germline ends came to 11 bases. CDR3: CASSLATDTNYGYTF. The CDR3 coding sequence is TGCGCCAGCAGCTTGGCCACGGACACCAACTATGGCTACACCTTC.

In this sample, this clone turned up once. The gene calls are TRBV5-1 and TRBJ1-2; D might be TRBD1 (6 bases). This CDR3 has 15 residues. Deletions cut 4 bases from V and 1 base from J, with 14 bases between. Germline CDR1 is SGHRS and CDR2 is YFSETQ. CDR3 sequence: CASSPTGFDNYGYTF. The CDR3 DNA reads as TGCGCCAGCAGCCCAACAGGGTTCGATAACTATGGCTACACCTTC.